These 14 T cell receptor beta chains originate from one sample sequenced in a study of glioma-infiltrating T cells. Amplification of TCR alpha and beta CDR3 regions from RNA used iRepertoire nested multiplex PCR. TCRdb recomputed calls from the multiplex PCR reads with MiXCR, one row per CDR3 protein. The sample yields approximately 190,000 distinct CDR3 sequences, 30% to 40% seen once. The sample comprised glioma tissue, nonneoplastic brain tissue, or PBMCs (not recorded which). These receptors came from a human donor with low-grade glioma or glioblastoma, undergoing nonglioma brain surgery, or in good health (not recorded which).

This clonotype was counted between two and nine times. The junction does not match germline at one end; this may be a read error. The genes are TRBV6-5 and TRBJ1-5, with TRBD1 matching over 10 bases. The CDR3 is 16 amino acids. Germline V gene data show CDR1 as MNHEY and CDR2 as SVGAGI. CDR3 sequence: CASSSRGTGDNQPKHF. CDR3 sequence (DNA): TGTGCCAGCAGTTCCCGAGGGACAGGGGACAATCAGCCCAAGCATTTT.

The rearrangement uses TRBV5-1 and TRBJ2-5; no clear D. Germline CDR1 is SGHRS and CDR2 is YFSETQ. This CDR3 has 14 residues. V gave up 1 base and J gave up 2 bases, with 9 bases separating them. The CDR3, as DNA: TGCGCCAGCAGCTTGTTTGGTGATCAAGAGACCCAGTACTTC. Translation gives CASSLFGDQETQYF.

Note on this clonotype: A much larger clone lies a single base off, so this may be a read error. This chain joins TRBV2 and TRBJ1-6; 7 nucleotides agree with TRBD1. Germline V gene lookup returns CDR1 SNHLY and CDR2 FYNNEI. Trimming took 5 bases from V and 9 from J; bases not matched to a gene: 13. The CDR3 consists of 16 residues. The CDR3 here is CASSPEAGGGGSPLHF. The DNA for the CDR3 is TGTGCCAGCAGTCCCGAGGCAGGAGGGGGCGGTTCACCCCTCCACTTT.

This clonotype was counted at least ten times. The chain uses TRBV4-1 and TRBJ1-1, with D perhaps TRBD1 (6 bases). This CDR3 spans 15 amino acids. CDR1 is MGHRA and CDR2 is YSYEKL in the germline V gene. Trimming stripped 1 base from V and 5 bases from J, with 14 bases between. The CDR3 DNA sequence: TGCGCCAGCAGCCAAGTGGGTACAGGGAGGACTGAAGCTTTCTTT. This encodes CASSQVGTGRTEAFF.

Many counts were recorded for this clonotype. The chain is built from TRBV27 and TRBJ1-5, with 7 nucleotides matching TRBD1. The J segment lost 9 bases and the V segment lost 1 base, leaving 6 bases of the junction unmatched. Germline V gene data show CDR1 as MNHEY and CDR2 as SMNVEV (reference sequence). The CDR3 loop spans 14 amino acids. CDR3: CASSLYRGLGPQHF. CDR3 coding DNA: TGTGCCAGCAGTTTATATAGGGGGCTGGGGCCCCAGCATTTT.

This clonotype was seen at least ten times. The genes are TRBV6-1 and TRBJ2-7; the match to TRBD2 covers 12 bases. CDR3 length: 15 residues. Trimming cost V 8 bases and J 4 bases; bases outside gene matches: 9. Germline CDR1 reads MNHNS; CDR2 reads SASEGT. This CDR3 reads CASEETSGRRYEQYF. CDR3 sequence (DNA): TGTGCCAGCGAAGAGACTAGCGGGAGAAGGTACGAGCAGTACTTC.

The chain recombines TRBV28 with TRBJ1-5; no definite D call. The CDR3 runs to 14 residues. Per germline, CDR1 MDHEN and CDR2 SYDVKM. The V gene lost 3 bases and the J gene lost 12 bases, with 18 bases spanning the gap. The CDR3 nucleotides are TGTGCCAGCAGTTTGGCCGGCTTAGCAATCAGCCAGCATTTT. Protein product: CASSLAGLAISQHF.

As for this clonotype: A read error is likely, as this CDR3 ends without the conserved phenylalanine or tryptophan. The gene calls are TRBV27 and TRBJ2-3; unclear D gene. This CDR3 contains 12 residues. Trimming shortened V by 7 bases and J by 4 bases, and 9 bases separated the two germline ends. Germline CDR1 reads MNHEY; CDR2 reads SMNVEV (reference sequence). As DNA, the CDR3 is TGTGCCAGCAACTTAGGAGCAGATACGCAGTATCTT. This codes for CASNLGADTQYL.

The DNA for the CDR3 is TGTGCCAGCAGCTTAGAAACACAGGGCTACGAGCAGTACTTC. It codes for CASSLETQGYEQYF. J is TRBJ2-7 and V is TRBV7-9; TRBD1 might be the D (6 bases). The V gene lost 1 base and the J gene lost 3 bases, with 10 bases spanning the gap. This CDR3 has 14 residues. Germline V gene lookup returns CDR1 SEHNR and CDR2 FQNEAQ (reference sequence). Full variable domain (rest looked up from reference TRBV7-9 and TRBJ2-7): DTGVSQNPRHKITKRGQNVTFRCDPISEHNRLYWYRQTLGQGPEFLTYFQNEAQLEKSRLLSDRFSAERPKGSFSTLEIQRTEQGDSAMYLCASSLETQGYEQYFGPGTRLTVT.

This clonotype was seen repeatedly, ten times or more. The chain links TRBV28 to TRBJ2-7, with 9 bases aligning to TRBD2. V shed 5 bases and J 4 bases; nucleotides not matched to a gene: 9. Germline lookup yields CDR1 MDHEN and CDR2 SYDVKM. This CDR3 spans 15 amino acids. CDR3 residues: CASSPAAAGGYEQYF. The CDR3 region has the DNA TGTGCCAGCAGTCCCGCGGCGGCGGGAGGGTACGAGCAGTACTTC.

The chain combines TRBV10-3 with TRBJ1-4, with D perhaps matching TRBD1 (5 bases). V was pared by 0 bases and J by 4 bases, with 9 bases between. The CDR3 runs 15 residues. Germline V lookup: CDR1 ENHRY, CDR2 SYGVKD. CDR3: CAISESTGSNEKLFF. CDR3 coding DNA: TGTGCCATCAGTGAGTCTACAGGTAGTAATGAAAAACTGTTTTTT.

To note about this clonotype: This may arise from a read error, as a much more abundant clone is one base away. V and J are TRBV3-1 and TRBJ1-1; D possibly corresponds to TRBD1 (6 bases). Germline V gene lookup returns CDR1 LGHDT and CDR2 YNNKEL (reference sequence). The CDR3 contains 13 residues. CDR3 sequence: CANSQGGATEAFF. The CDR3 nucleotides are TGTGCCAACAGCCAAGGGGGGGCCACTGAAGCTTTCTTT.

Turning to this clonotype: The CDR3 carries no conserved terminal phenylalanine or tryptophan, so it likely arises from a read error. The rearrangement links TRBV6-2 or TRBV6-3 to TRBJ1-1; D call uncertain. Germline values: CDR1 MNHEY, CDR2 SVGEGT. This CDR3 region has 12 residues. CDR3 sequence: CVSSSGGTEAFS. In nucleotides, the CDR3 is TGTGTCAGCAGCTCGGGTGGCACTGAAGCTTTCTCT.

A remark on this clonotype: Because it lacks the conserved phenylalanine or tryptophan at the end, this CDR3 is likely a read error. The V call is TRBV5-4, the J call TRBJ2-7; no clear D gene. The CDR3 totals 11 residues. V lost 2 bases and J 4 bases, leaving 4 bases between the germline ends. Germline V gene data show CDR1 as SGHNT and CDR2 as YYREEE (reference sequence). The CDR3 coding sequence is TGTGCCAGCAGCTTACATTACGAGCAGTACCTC. Protein product: CASSLHYEQYL.